What follows are 9 T cell receptor beta chains derived from one specimen sequenced in a study of identical twins. TCRdb independently ran MiXCR on the 5' RACE reads; one entry per CDR3 protein. This table holds under 400,000 distinct CDR3 sequences, about 9% found once. Sequenced: naive T cells sorted from blood. These TCRs come from a woman aged 45 to 65 in good health.

The CDR3 loop reads CASSQRLTGELFF. Here the CDR3 DNA reads TGTGCCAGCAGCCAACGTCTTACCGGGGAGCTGTTTTTT. This chain joins TRBV14 and TRBJ2-2; the D is unclear. From germline, CDR1 is SGHDN and CDR2 FVKESK. The ends were cut back, 2 bases at V and 5 bases at J, with 6 bases in the middle. The CDR3 length is 13 residues.

There are many counts of this clonotype. This rearrangement joins TRBV11-1 to TRBJ2-1; D gene ambiguous. CDR3 length: 15 amino acids. Trimming pared 0 bases from V and 2 bases from J, leaving 8 bases between. From germline, CDR1 is SGHAT and CDR2 FQDESV (reference sequence). The CDR3 DNA reads TGTGCCAGCAGCTTAGCGTCGTTGACCTACAATGAGCAGTTCTTC. This gives the protein CASSLASLTYNEQFF.

This clonotype was detected only a few times. CDR3 amino acids: CASRPPGTNEKLFF. The CDR3 DNA reads TGTGCCAGCCGGCCCCCGGGGACTAATGAAAAACTGTTTTTT. This sequence joins TRBV3-1 and TRBJ1-4; D is ambiguous. Deletions cut 8 bases from V and 2 bases from J, with 12 bases between. The germline V gene encodes CDR1 LGHDT and CDR2 YNNKEL (reference sequence). This CDR3 is built from 14 residues.

The genes are TRBV19 and TRBJ2-5, with D possibly called TRBD1 or TRBD2 (5 bases each). The germline V gene encodes CDR1 LNHDA and CDR2 SQIVND (reference sequence). V lost 3 bases to trimming and J lost 5 bases, with 16 bases between them. CDR3 size: 15 residues. The DNA of the CDR3 is TGTGCCAGTAGTATGGGGACCGTAGTGGGGGAGACCCAGTACTTC. Its translation: CASSMGTVVGETQYF.

In its sample, this clonotype was seen a few times. The V and J genes are TRBV6-5 and TRBJ2-4; 8 bases agree with TRBD2. After removal of 2 bases from V and 0 bases from J, the junction contained 0 bases not matched to a gene. The CDR3 is 15 residues long. Germline V gene sequence: CDR1 MNHEY, CDR2 SVGAGI. CDR3 coding DNA: TGTGCCAGCAGTTACCTAGCGGGAGCCAAAAACATTCAGTACTTC. Translating gives CASSYLAGAKNIQYF.

This clonotype has only a few counts. The J gene is TRBJ2-3, the V gene TRBV29-1, with 8 bases matching TRBD2. The CDR3 length is 18 residues. J gave up 1 base and V 3 bases, and 15 bases lay outside the gene matches. Per the germline V gene, CDR1 is SQVTM and CDR2 is ANQGSEA. The CDR3 DNA reads TGCAGCGTTGATGTGGGACGGCACCGACTAGCGCGCACAGATACGCAGTATTTT. Its translation is CSVDVGRHRLARTDTQYF.

This clonotype has a count of ten or more. The rearrangement joins TRBV2 to TRBJ2-5, with D maybe TRBD2 (7 bases). Germline V gene sequence: CDR1 SNHLY, CDR2 FYNNEI. This CDR3 contains 15 residues. Trimming left V 3 bases short and J 5 bases short, with 16 bases between. The CDR3 bases are TGTGCCAGCAGTGATGCCGGGAGGAGGGGGGAGACCCAGTACTTC. Translating gives CASSDAGRRGETQYF.

This clonotype was seen a handful of times. The CDR3 DNA follows: TGTGCCAGCAGCTTACTCCGGGAGACTGAAAAACTGTTTTTT. It specifies CASSLLRETEKLFF. The rearrangement joins TRBV11-3 to TRBJ1-4; the D is unclear. This CDR3 comprises 14 residues. The V end was cut by 2 bases, the J end by 7 bases, with 11 bases between. The V gene's germline CDR1 is SGHNT and CDR2 YENEEA.

This clonotype showed up just a few times. The rearrangement uses TRBV14 and TRBJ1-1; D call uncertain. The CDR3 totals 14 residues. Trimming stripped 0 bases from V and 3 bases from J, with 8 bases between. Germline loops: CDR1 SGHDN, CDR2 FVKESK. The DNA for the CDR3 is TGTGCCAGCAGCCAAGATATGGCGTACACTGAAGCTTTCTTT. As protein: CASSQDMAYTEAFF.